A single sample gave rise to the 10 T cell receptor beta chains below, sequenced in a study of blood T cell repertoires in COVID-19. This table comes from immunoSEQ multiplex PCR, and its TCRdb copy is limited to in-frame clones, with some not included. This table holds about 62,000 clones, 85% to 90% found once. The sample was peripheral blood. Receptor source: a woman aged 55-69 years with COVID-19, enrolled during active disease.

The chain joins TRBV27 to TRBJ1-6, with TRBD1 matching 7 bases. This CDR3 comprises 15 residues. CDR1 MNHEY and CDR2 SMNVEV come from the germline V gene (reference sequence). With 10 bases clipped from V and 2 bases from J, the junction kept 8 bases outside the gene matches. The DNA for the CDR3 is TGTGCCACCTCGACAGGGTCGGCCTATAATTCACCCCTCCACTTT. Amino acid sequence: CATSTGSAYNSPLHF.

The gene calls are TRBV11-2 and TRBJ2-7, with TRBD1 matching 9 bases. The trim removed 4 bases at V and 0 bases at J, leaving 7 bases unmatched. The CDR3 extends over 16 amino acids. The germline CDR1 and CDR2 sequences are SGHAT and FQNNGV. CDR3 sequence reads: CASSSRDRASSYEQYF. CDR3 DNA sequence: TGTGCCAGCAGCTCAAGGGACAGGGCCAGCTCCTACGAGCAGTACTTC.

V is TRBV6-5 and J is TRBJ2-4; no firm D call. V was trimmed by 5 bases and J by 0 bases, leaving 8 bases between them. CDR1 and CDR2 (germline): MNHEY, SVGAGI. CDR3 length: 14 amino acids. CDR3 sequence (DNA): TGTGCCAGCAGTACAGAGATAGCCAAAAACATTCAGTACTTC. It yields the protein CASSTEIAKNIQYF.

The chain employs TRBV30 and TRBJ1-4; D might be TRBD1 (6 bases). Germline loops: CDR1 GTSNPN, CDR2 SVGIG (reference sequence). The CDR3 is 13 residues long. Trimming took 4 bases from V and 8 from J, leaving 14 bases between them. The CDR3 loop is CAWNGQGYEKLFF. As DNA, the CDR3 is TGTGCCTGGAATGGCCAGGGGTACGAAAAACTGTTTTTT. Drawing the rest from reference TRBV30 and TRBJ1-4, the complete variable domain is SQTIHQWPATLVQPVGSPLSLECTVEGTSNPNLYWYRQAAGRGLQLLFYSVGIGQISSEVPQNLSASRPQDRQFILSSKKLLLSDSGFYLCAWNGQGYEKLFFGSGTQLSVL.

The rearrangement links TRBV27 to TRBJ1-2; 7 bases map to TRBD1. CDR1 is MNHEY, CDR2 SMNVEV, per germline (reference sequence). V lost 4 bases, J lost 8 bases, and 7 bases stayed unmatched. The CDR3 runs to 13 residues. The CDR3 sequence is CASSSSDRVGYTF. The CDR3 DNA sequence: TGTGCCAGCAGTTCCTCCGACAGGGTAGGCTACACCTTC.

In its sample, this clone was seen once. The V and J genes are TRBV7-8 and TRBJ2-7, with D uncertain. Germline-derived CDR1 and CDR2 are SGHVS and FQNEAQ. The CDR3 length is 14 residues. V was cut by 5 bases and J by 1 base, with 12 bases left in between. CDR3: CASSGDTASYEQYF. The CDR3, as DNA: TGTGCCAGCAGCGGTGACACGGCTTCCTACGAGCAGTACTTC.

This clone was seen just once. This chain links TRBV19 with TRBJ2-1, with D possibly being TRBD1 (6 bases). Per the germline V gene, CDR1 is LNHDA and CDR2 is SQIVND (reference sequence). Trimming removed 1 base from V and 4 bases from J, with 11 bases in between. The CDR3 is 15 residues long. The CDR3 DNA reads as TGTGCCAGTAGTATAGCTGGGACACCTTACAATGAGCAGTTCTTC. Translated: CASSIAGTPYNEQFF.

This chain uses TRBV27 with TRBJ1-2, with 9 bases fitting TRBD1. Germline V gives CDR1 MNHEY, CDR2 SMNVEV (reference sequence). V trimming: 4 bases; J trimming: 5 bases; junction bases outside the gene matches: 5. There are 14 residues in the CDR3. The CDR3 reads CASSSGTGFYGYTF. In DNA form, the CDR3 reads TGTGCCAGCAGTTCCGGGACAGGGTTTTATGGCTACACCTTC.

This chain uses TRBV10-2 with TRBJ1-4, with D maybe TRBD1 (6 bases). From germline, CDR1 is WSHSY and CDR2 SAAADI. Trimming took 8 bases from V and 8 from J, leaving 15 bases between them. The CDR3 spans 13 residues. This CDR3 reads CASADSPREKLFF. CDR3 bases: TGCGCCAGCGCGGACAGTCCCAGGGAAAAACTGTTTTTT.

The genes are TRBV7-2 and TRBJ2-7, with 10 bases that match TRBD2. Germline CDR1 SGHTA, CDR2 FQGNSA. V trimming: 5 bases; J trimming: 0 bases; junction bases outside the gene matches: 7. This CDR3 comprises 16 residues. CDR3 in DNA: TGTGCCAGCAGCCCTCGACTAGCGGGCAGCTCCTACGAGCAGTACTTC. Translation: CASSPRLAGSSYEQYF.